The 7 T cell receptor beta chains below come from one sample, sequenced in a study of OX40 agonist ivuxolimab in advanced cancers. TCRdb's copy holds only in-frame clones and misses some; the assay was immunoSEQ multiplex PCR. The table shows some 68,000 clones, with roughly 86% occurring only once. The specimen comprised CD4+ or CD8+ T cells sorted from blood, sampled in a trial of the OX40 agonist ivuxolimab. The receptors come from an adult with an advanced solid tumor such as melanoma, head and neck, liver or kidney cancer.

This clone has just a few counts. This chain uses TRBV19 with TRBJ1-1, with TRBD1 as a possible D gene (5 bases). V was shortened by 11 bases and J by 3 bases, with 10 bases between the two germline ends. CDR3 length: 11 amino acids. Germline V CDR1 and CDR2: LNHDA, SQIVND (reference sequence). The CDR3 is CASEGYTEAFF. The CDR3 coding sequence is TGTGCCTCGGAGGGGTACACTGAAGCTTTCTTT.

Only one count was recorded for this clone. The CDR3 nucleotides are TGTGCCAGCAGCCTGACAGGGGTGCCAGAAGAGGAGCAGTACTTC. This encodes CASSLTGVPEEEQYF. The genes are TRBV7-9 and TRBJ2-7, with 8 nucleotides matching TRBD1. Germline trimming cut 5 bases from V and 7 bases from J; bases unmatched to any gene: 13. Germline V CDR1 and CDR2: SEHNR, FQNEAQ (reference sequence). The CDR3 spans 15 residues.

The chain has TRBV2 and TRBJ2-4; either TRBD1 or TRBD2 may supply D (5 bases each). Germline CDR1 is SNHLY and CDR2 is FYNNEI. The CDR3 runs 13 residues. V shed 8 bases and J shed 5 bases, with 13 bases lying between them. CDR3 in amino acids: CASSGDGQNIQYF. CDR3 nucleotides: TGTGCCAGCTCCGGGGACGGCCAAAACATTCAGTACTTC.

V gene TRBV5-1 combines with J gene TRBJ2-5; D could derive from TRBD1 or TRBD2 (6 bases each). Trimming took off 4 bases at V and 1 base at J, with 11 bases between the two ends. The CDR3 has 14 amino acids. Germline V gene lookup returns CDR1 SGHRS and CDR2 YFSETQ. In DNA form, the CDR3 reads TGCGCCAGCAGCGGCGGGACACCCCAAGAGACCCAGTACTTC. Its translation: CASSGGTPQETQYF.

The chain couples TRBV5-1 to TRBJ1-4; a possible D gene is TRBD1 (6 bases). Germline CDR1 SGHRS, CDR2 YFSETQ. V shed 4 bases and J shed 7 bases, with 17 bases lying between them. The CDR3 contains 15 residues. The CDR3 DNA sequence: TGCGCCAGCAGCGAGGTTGGGGGGCTGGGTGAAAAACTGTTTTTT. Its translation is CASSEVGGLGEKLFF.

This clone appeared a single time. The chain is built from TRBV11-2 and TRBJ2-1; D gene uncertain. Deletions cut 3 bases from V and 9 bases from J, with 6 bases between. Germline V gene data show CDR1 as SGHAT and CDR2 as FQNNGV. The CDR3 has 11 residues. The DNA for the CDR3 is TGTGCCAGCAGCTTGGGCATTGAGCAGTTCTTC. The encoded protein is CASSLGIEQFF.

A few counts support this clone. This chain links TRBV5-8 with TRBJ2-4, with D possibly being TRBD2 (6 bases). This CDR3 is 15 amino acids long. Trimming shortened V by 4 bases and J by 3 bases, and 14 bases separated the two germline ends. The germline CDR1 and CDR2 sequences are SGHTS and YDEGEE. The CDR3 sequence: CASSPPAGSKNIQYF. CDR3 nucleotide sequence: TGTGCCAGCAGCCCTCCGGCGGGGAGCAAAAACATTCAGTACTTC.